This entry lists 20 T cell receptor beta chains sequenced from one sample in a study of cytomegalovirus exposure and HLA in healthy donors. The study ran its PCR with 60 Vbeta and 13 Jbeta primers. The repertoire was sequenced with immunoSEQ multiplex PCR; TCRdb's copy has only in-frame clones and lacks some. The repertoire consists of around 150,000 clones, with 84% occurring once and the leading ten covering approximately 2%. The sequenced material came from PBMCs. The origin of the receptors is a man younger than 30 in good health and CMV-seronegative.

The J gene is TRBJ2-7, the V gene TRBV7-2; perhaps TRBD1 as D (6 bases). The length of the CDR3 is 12 residues. V lost 10 bases and J lost 0, with 10 bases in between. Germline V CDR1 and CDR2: SGHTA, FQGNSA. The CDR3 bases are TGTGCCACAAAAGGGGGCTCCTACGAGCAGTACTTC. Translated, it gives CATKGGSYEQYF.

The V gene is TRBV18, the J gene TRBJ1-4; maybe TRBD1 (5 bases). Trimming removed 3 bases at V and 4 bases at J, with 12 bases between. The CDR3 spans 15 residues. Germline V gene sequence: CDR1 KGHSH, CDR2 LQKENI. The CDR3 DNA reads as TGTGCCAGCTCACCGGCGACAGACATTAATGAAAAACTGTTTTTT. It encodes CASSPATDINEKLFF.

The chain couples TRBV27 to TRBJ2-7; 7 bases are a match to TRBD1. The germline CDR1 and CDR2 sequences are MNHEY and SMNVEV (reference sequence). The CDR3 runs 16 residues. J lost 2 bases, V lost 5 bases, and 12 bases had no gene match. The CDR3: CASSEPTGVYPYEQYF. The CDR3 DNA is TGTGCCAGCAGTGAGCCAACAGGGGTGTATCCCTACGAGCAGTACTTC.

In this sample, this clone turned up once. V usage is TRBV5-1 and J usage is TRBJ1-1; D ambiguous. Trimming removed 4 bases from V and 2 bases from J, with 12 bases in between. CDR1 and CDR2 from the germline V gene are SGHRS and YFSETQ. The CDR3 has 14 amino acids. The DNA of the CDR3 is TGCGCCAGCAGCCCAGAGCCGGGAAACACTGAAGCTTTCTTT. It specifies CASSPEPGNTEAFF. The full variable domain, rest sourced from reference TRBV5-1 and TRBJ1-1, is KAGVTQTPRYLIKTRGQQVTLSCSPISGHRSVSWYQQTPGQGLQFLFEYFSETQRNKGNFPGRFSGRQFSNSRSEMNVSTLELGDSALYLCASSPEPGNTEAFFGQGTRLTVV.

The chain joins TRBV7-3 to TRBJ2-5, with a tentative D call TRBD2 (6 bases). The assigned J gene may be wrong: the sequence end matches TRBJ2-7 better. Looked up from germline, CDR1 is SGHTA and CDR2 is FQGTGA. The CDR3 runs to 15 residues. The CDR3 DNA follows: TGTGCCAGCAGCTTAACCGGGACTTCCTCCTACGAGCAGTACTTC. It translates to CASSLTGTSSYEQYF.

J is TRBJ2-1 and V is TRBV7-9; tentative D call: TRBD1 (6 bases). Deletions cut 0 bases from V and 8 bases from J, with 17 bases between. CDR3 length: 16 residues. Germline-derived CDR1 and CDR2 are SEHNR and FQNEAQ (reference sequence). The CDR3 sequence: CASSLARTVPGDEQFF. Here the CDR3 DNA reads TGTGCCAGCAGCTTAGCGCGGACAGTTCCAGGCGATGAGCAGTTCTTC.

The rearrangement links TRBV19 to TRBJ2-6; D might be TRBD2 (6 bases). CDR1 and CDR2 (germline): LNHDA, SQIVND (reference sequence). The V end lost 6 bases, the J end lost 5 bases, and 20 bases lay between the germline ends. This CDR3 is built from 17 residues. Here the CDR3 reads CASSHGPFAGRANVLTF. As DNA, the CDR3 is TGTGCCAGTAGCCATGGACCTTTTGCGGGGAGGGCCAACGTCCTGACTTTC.

With regard to this clone: One end of the junction is discordant with germline, which a read error may explain. The genes are TRBV28 and TRBJ2-1, with 9 bases that match TRBD2. CDR1 is MDHEN and CDR2 is SYDVKM in the germline V gene. This CDR3 is built from 16 residues. CDR3 region: CASSLSPGLAHNEQFF. The CDR3 region has the DNA TGTGCCAGCAGCTTATCCCCGGGACTAGCCCACAATGAGCAGTTCTTC.

Only a few counts were recorded for this clone. CDR3 loop: CASSNYEQFF. The CDR3 region has the DNA TGTGCCAGCAGCAACTATGAGCAGTTCTTC. The chain joins TRBV28 to TRBJ2-1; no definite D call. The germline V and J ends were trimmed by 6 bases and 8 bases, with 5 bases remaining between them. The germline V gene encodes CDR1 MDHEN and CDR2 SYDVKM. The CDR3 totals 10 residues.

This sequence joins TRBV7-8 and TRBJ2-7; 9 nucleotides match TRBD2. Per the germline V gene, CDR1 is SGHVS and CDR2 is FQNEAQ. The V and J ends lost 3 bases and 3 bases, in that order; junction bases with no gene match: 9. The CDR3 length is 16 residues. CDR3 nucleotides: TGTGCCAGCAGCTTTCTGATAGCGGGAGTCCGCTACGAGCAGTACTTC. As protein: CASSFLIAGVRYEQYF.

The chain recombines TRBV19 with TRBJ2-1; D is uncertain. Germline lookup yields CDR1 LNHDA and CDR2 SQIVND (reference sequence). This CDR3 contains 12 residues. V lost 5 bases and J lost 5, with 7 bases in between. CDR3 in DNA: TGTGCCAGTAGTCCTAACCACAATGAGCAGTTCTTC. Translating it yields CASSPNHNEQFF.

V gene TRBV5-8 combines with J gene TRBJ2-1; D is undetermined. V was pared by 5 bases and J by 8 bases, with 23 bases between. Germline V gives CDR1 SGHTS, CDR2 YDEGEE. The CDR3 has 16 residues. CDR3 amino acids: CASSPADGPSVYEQFF. The CDR3 region has the DNA TGTGCCAGCAGTCCGGCGGATGGCCCTTCCGTTTATGAGCAGTTCTTC.

The chain uses TRBV7-6 and TRBJ1-2; TRBD1 is a possible D gene (5 bases). Germline CDR1 and CDR2: SGHVS and FNYEAQ. This CDR3 comprises 13 residues. Trimming cost V 1 base and J 6 bases, with 9 bases left between them. In DNA, the CDR3 is TGTGCCAGCAGCTTAGGGGGCGTGGATGGCTACACCTTC. This encodes CASSLGGVDGYTF. Drawing the rest from reference TRBV7-6 and TRBJ1-2, the complete variable domain is GAGVSQSPRYKVTKRGQDVALRCDPISGHVSLYWYRQALGQGPEFLTYFNYEAQQDKSGLPNDRFSAERPEGSISTLTIQRTEQRDSAMYRCASSLGGVDGYTFGSGTRLTVV.

This clone was seen more than once but under ten times. The chain carries TRBV10-3 and TRBJ2-3; D is possibly TRBD2 (6 bases). Trimming cost V 3 bases and J 0 bases, with 10 bases left between them. The CDR3 has 15 amino acids. Germline loops: CDR1 ENHRY, CDR2 SYGVKD. The CDR3 region is CAISDPGGSTDTQYF. CDR3 sequence (DNA): TGTGCCATCAGTGATCCCGGGGGTAGCACAGATACGCAGTATTTT.

The chain joins TRBV6-5 to TRBJ2-7; 10 bases align to TRBD1. V was pared by 6 bases and J by 5 bases, with 10 bases of the junction left unmatched. The CDR3 has 15 residues. Germline loops: CDR1 MNHEY, CDR2 SVGAGI. The CDR3 coding sequence is TGTGCCAGCAGCACTAGACAGGGGGCGCGCCACGAGCAGTACTTC. This encodes CASSTRQGARHEQYF.

This clone turned up a few times. J is TRBJ2-3 and V is TRBV18; D possibly corresponds to TRBD1 (6 bases). Germline V gives CDR1 KGHSH, CDR2 LQKENI. V dropped 2 bases and J dropped 4 bases, with 16 bases sitting between them. CDR3 length equals 16 residues. The CDR3: CASSPTAPTGSDTQYF. The CDR3 DNA sequence: TGTGCCAGCTCACCAACTGCCCCTACAGGGTCAGATACGCAGTATTTT.

The CDR3 nucleotides read TGCGCCAGCAGCTTTTACAGGGAAACAGATACGCAGTATTTT. Its protein is CASSFYRETDTQYF. The chain carries TRBV5-1 and TRBJ2-3; the D gene is possibly TRBD1 (6 bases). With 2 bases removed from V and 3 bases from J, the gap between germline ends came to 10 bases. Germline CDR1 and CDR2: SGHRS and YFSETQ. The CDR3 length is 14 residues. Full variable domain (missing parts from reference TRBV5-1 and TRBJ2-3): KAGVTQTPRYLIKTRGQQVTLSCSPISGHRSVSWYQQTPGQGLQFLFEYFSETQRNKGNFPGRFSGRQFSNSRSEMNVSTLELGDSALYLCASSFYRETDTQYFGPGTRLTVL.

The chain combines TRBV28 with TRBJ2-7; tentative D call: TRBD1 (5 bases). The germline gives CDR1 MDHEN, CDR2 SYDVKM. The CDR3 runs to 13 residues. V lost 6 bases, J lost 4 bases, and 13 bases lay in between. Here the CDR3 DNA reads TGTGCCAGCAGCGCCGACCAGGGTTACGAGCAGTACTTC. Protein product: CASSADQGYEQYF. Full variable domain (rest looked up from reference TRBV28 and TRBJ2-7): DVKVTQSSRYLVKRTGEKVFLECVQDMDHENMFWYRQDPGLGLRLIYFSYDVKMKEKGDIPEGYSVSREKKERFSLILESASTNQTSMYLCASSADQGYEQYFGPGTRLTVT.

This chain joins TRBV7-2 and TRBJ2-2; D ambiguous. The V end lost 4 bases, the J end lost 4 bases, and 4 bases lay between the germline ends. CDR1 and CDR2 from the germline V gene are SGHTA and FQGNSA. This CDR3 is built from 12 residues. This CDR3 reads CASSYGTGELFF. CDR3 bases: TGTGCCAGCAGCTACGGCACCGGGGAGCTGTTTTTT.

This clone has more than one count but fewer than ten. This chain connects TRBV6-5 to TRBJ2-7; tentative D call: TRBD1 (6 bases). The germline V and J ends were trimmed by 0 bases and 5 bases, with 14 bases remaining between them. CDR1 and CDR2 (germline): MNHEY, SVGAGI. This CDR3 has 15 amino acids. DNA for the CDR3: TGTGCCAGCAGTTACTCGGGGACACCCTTTAACGAGCAGTACTTC. Residues: CASSYSGTPFNEQYF.